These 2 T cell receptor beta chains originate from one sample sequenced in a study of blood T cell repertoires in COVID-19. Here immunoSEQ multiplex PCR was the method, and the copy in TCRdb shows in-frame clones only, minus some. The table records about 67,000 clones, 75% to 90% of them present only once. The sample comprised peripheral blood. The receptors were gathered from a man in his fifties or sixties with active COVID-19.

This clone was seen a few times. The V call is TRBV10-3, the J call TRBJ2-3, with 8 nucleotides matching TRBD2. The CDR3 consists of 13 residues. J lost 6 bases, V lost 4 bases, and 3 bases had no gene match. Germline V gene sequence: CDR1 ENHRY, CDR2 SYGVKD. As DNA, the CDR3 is TGTGCCATCAGTGTTGGCGGGGGGGATACGCAGTATTTT. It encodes CAISVGGGDTQYF.

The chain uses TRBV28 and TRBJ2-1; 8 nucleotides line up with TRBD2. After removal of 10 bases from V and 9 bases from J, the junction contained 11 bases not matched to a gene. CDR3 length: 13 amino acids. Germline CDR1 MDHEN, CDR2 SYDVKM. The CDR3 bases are TGTGCCAATAAGGAGAGCGGGAGTGCTGAGCAGTTCTTC. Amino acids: CANKESGSAEQFF.